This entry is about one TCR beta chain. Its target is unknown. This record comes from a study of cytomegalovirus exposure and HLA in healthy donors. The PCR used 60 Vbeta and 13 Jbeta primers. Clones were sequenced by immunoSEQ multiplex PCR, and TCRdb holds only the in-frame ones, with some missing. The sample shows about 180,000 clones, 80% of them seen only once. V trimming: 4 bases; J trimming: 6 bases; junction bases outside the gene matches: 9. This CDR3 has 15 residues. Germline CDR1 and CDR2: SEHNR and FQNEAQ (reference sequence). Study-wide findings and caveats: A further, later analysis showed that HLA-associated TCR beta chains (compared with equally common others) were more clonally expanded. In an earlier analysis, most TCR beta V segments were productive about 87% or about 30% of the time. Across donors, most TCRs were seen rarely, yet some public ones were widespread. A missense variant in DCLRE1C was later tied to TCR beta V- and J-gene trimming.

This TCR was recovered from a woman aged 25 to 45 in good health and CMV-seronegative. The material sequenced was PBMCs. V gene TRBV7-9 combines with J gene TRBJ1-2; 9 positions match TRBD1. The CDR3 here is CASSWDRVRSHGYTF. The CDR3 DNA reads TGTGCCAGCAGCTGGGACAGGGTTAGGTCCCATGGCTACACCTTC.